Each of the 3 T cell receptor beta chains below was sequenced from the same sample in a study of T cell responses to AZD1222 COVID-19 vaccine. TCRdb keeps only in-frame clones here, not all; method: immunoSEQ multiplex PCR. This table has about 140,000 clones, around 89% appearing once. The specimen was peripheral blood, collected on day 0 of AZD1222 vaccination. The receptors were gathered from an adult in good health.

This rearrangement joins TRBV30 to TRBJ1-2, with unresolved D. This CDR3 region has 14 residues. The germline CDR1 and CDR2 sequences are GTSNPN and SVGIG (reference sequence). Trimming took off 3 bases at V and 2 bases at J, with 13 bases between the two ends. The CDR3, as DNA: TGTGCCTGGAGCTGGTGGGATTCAAACTATGGCTACACCTTC. It yields the protein CAWSWWDSNYGYTF.

This clone was counted once. The gene calls are TRBV9 and TRBJ2-3; TRBD2 matches at 9 bases. V shed 6 bases and J 0 bases; nucleotides not matched to a gene: 11. The CDR3 contains 17 residues. Germline CDR1 reads SGDLS; CDR2 reads YYNGEE. The CDR3 loop reads CASTRSGGRASTDTQYF. DNA of the CDR3: TGTGCCAGCACCCGTAGCGGGGGCCGTGCTAGCACAGATACGCAGTATTTT.

The chain couples TRBV28 to TRBJ1-1, with TRBD1 as a possible D gene (5 bases). Germline V gives CDR1 MDHEN, CDR2 SYDVKM. Trimming left V 2 bases short and J 7 bases short, with 14 bases between. This CDR3 region has 14 residues. The CDR3 region is CASSLIGGTDEAFF. The DNA of the CDR3 is TGTGCCAGCAGTTTAATCGGAGGGACCGATGAAGCTTTCTTT.